This T cell receptor beta chain appears in the sequencing data of a study of blood T cells in healthy people across ages. The CDR3 has 17 residues. Through a sample-barcoded 5' primer and a J-beta primer mix, a second PCR was run for roughly 6 to 11 cycles. TCRdb re-derived calls from the 5' RACE reads in MiXCR, one entry per CDR3 protein. This table holds some 690,000 distinct CDR3 sequences, approximately 21% found once. This clonotype was counted only a few times. The sequence derives from a man between 65 and 85 years old in good health. Specimen: blood. The chain has TRBV21-1 and TRBJ1-5; the listed D gene, TRBD1, was not tested against the DNA. TRBV21-1 corresponds to a pseudogene. The CDR3 DNA follows: TGTGCCAGCAGCCTATCTAAGGGCAGGGGGCGCGTTCAGCCCCAGCATTTT. It yields the protein CASSLSKGRGRVQPQHF.